This is a list of T cell receptor beta chains from one sample in a study of blood T cell repertoires in COVID-19. Here immunoSEQ multiplex PCR was the method, and the copy in TCRdb shows in-frame clones only, minus some. The table has hundreds of thousands of clones, roughly 80% seen once. Sequencing was done on a sample of PBMCs or T cells enriched from blood (not recorded which). These receptors were taken from a woman aged 40 to 49 who had been exposed to COVID-19. CDR3s include the opening cysteine and the closing phenylalanine or tryptophan. D genes are given only for firm matches. Clone size is stated in some rows and not others, as once, few, many or a class when expanded.

CDR3 length: 13
J gene: TRBJ1-1
V gene: TRBV9
D gene: .
clone size: .
CDR3 protein: CASSPLGRTEAFF
CDR3 DNA: TGTGCCAGCAGCCCCCTCGGGAGGACTGAAGCTTTCTTT

CDR3 length: 13
J gene: TRBJ2-1
V gene: TRBV7-9
D gene: TRBD2
clone size: .
CDR3 protein: CAASGLARDEQFF
CDR3 DNA: TGTGCCGCGAGCGGACTAGCGCGCGATGAGCAGTTCTTC

CDR3 length: 18
J gene: TRBJ2-2
V gene: TRBV7-6
D gene: TRBD2
clone size: .
CDR3 protein: CASSLAGGSGPNTGELFF
CDR3 DNA: TGTGCCAGCAGCTTAGCCGGGGGGAGCGGCCCGAACACCGGGGAGCTGTTTTTT

CDR3 length: 11
J gene: TRBJ1-1
V gene: TRBV19
D gene: .
clone size: .
CDR3 protein: CASSTGIEAFF
CDR3 DNA: TGTGCCAGTAGTACAGGGATTGAAGCTTTCTTT

CDR3 length: 13
J gene: TRBJ1-5
V gene: TRBV11-2
D gene: TRBD1
clone size: .
CDR3 protein: CASGQGAHQPQHF
CDR3 DNA: TGTGCCAGCGGACAGGGGGCTCATCAGCCCCAGCATTTT

CDR3 length: 14
J gene: TRBJ1-1
V gene: TRBV3-1/TRBV3-2
D gene: TRBD1
clone size: .
CDR3 protein: CASSRQGAGTEAFF
CDR3 DNA: TGTGCCAGCAGCCGCCAGGGGGCAGGGACTGAAGCTTTCTTT

CDR3 length: 19
J gene: TRBJ2-1
V gene: TRBV15
D gene: .
clone size: .
CDR3 protein: CATSRTYHSGNLVGDEQFF
CDR3 DNA: TGTGCCACCAGCAGGACCTATCATTCGGGAAACCTGGTCGGGGATGAGCAGTTCTTC

CDR3 length: 13
J gene: TRBJ1-4
V gene: TRBV11-1
D gene: .
clone size: .
CDR3 protein: CASSRTSNEKLFF
CDR3 DNA: TGTGCCAGCAGCCGAACATCCAATGAAAAACTGTTTTTT

CDR3 length: 14
J gene: TRBJ1-2
V gene: TRBV19
D gene: .
clone size: medium-sized
CDR3 protein: CARNGPGQLHGYTF
CDR3 DNA: TGTGCCAGAAATGGTCCTGGACAGCTTCATGGCTACACCTTC

CDR3 length: 15
J gene: TRBJ1-1
V gene: TRBV6-1
D gene: .
clone size: .
CDR3 protein: CASSEGAGIGPKAFF
CDR3 DNA: TGTGCCAGCAGTGAGGGGGCTGGGATCGGCCCGAAGGCTTTCTTT

CDR3 length: 15
J gene: TRBJ2-1
V gene: TRBV5-4
D gene: .
clone size: .
CDR3 protein: CASSLRGDGYNEQFF
CDR3 DNA: TGTGCCAGCAGCTTAAGGGGTGACGGATACAATGAGCAGTTCTTC